A single sample gave rise to the 25 T cell receptor beta chains below, sequenced in a study of post-analysis software for immune sequencing data. Study-wide findings and caveats: Patients carried several TRBV segments more frequently than controls did, and TRBV5-6, TRBV5-1 and TRBV20-1 were among them.

These receptors have no identified antigens. Prepared TCR beta cDNA libraries contained unique molecular identifiers. Each CDR3 protein gets one entry after TCRdb re-called the PCR reads with MiXCR. The sample lists approximately 360,000 distinct CDR3 sequences, around a third occurring once. Sequences were obtained from blood. These receptors all come from a girl aged 10-17 years with multiple sclerosis.

This clonotype has just a few counts. The rearrangement links TRBV20-1 to TRBJ1-1, with unresolved D. This CDR3 spans 14 amino acids. V was clipped by 0 bases and J by 0 bases, with 8 bases between them. Germline lookup yields CDR1 DFQATT and CDR2 SNEGSKA (reference sequence). CDR3 coding DNA: TGCAGTGCTAGAGATGAACAGTTGAACACTGAAGCTTTCTTT. As protein: CSARDEQLNTEAFF.

This clonotype was recorded a few times. The J gene is TRBJ1-2, the V gene TRBV7-6; 7 bases line up with TRBD1. The V gene end was trimmed by 7 bases and the J gene end by 3 bases; junction bases not matched to a gene: 11. This CDR3 has 15 amino acids. Germline V lookup: CDR1 SGHVS, CDR2 FNYEAQ. The CDR3 is CASTLNPGTDYGYTF. The CDR3 region has the DNA TGTGCCAGCACCCTTAATCCCGGGACAGACTATGGCTACACCTTC.

This clonotype was counted at least ten times. This chain joins TRBV29-1 and TRBJ2-4; D may be TRBD1 (5 bases). The end of the DNA is better explained by TRBJ2-7, so the J call may be wrong. Germline CDR1 SQVTM, CDR2 ANQGSEA. This CDR3 spans 15 amino acids. The CDR3 DNA sequence: TGCAGCGTAGCACAGCCCACAGGTCCGGGCTCCGAGCAGTACTTC. It yields the protein CSVAQPTGPGSEQYF.

The rearrangement links TRBV5-1 to TRBJ1-4; 9 bases line up with TRBD1. Germline loops: CDR1 SGHRS, CDR2 YFSETQ. CDR3 length: 15 amino acids. V trimming: 2 bases; J trimming: 12 bases; junction bases outside the gene matches: 11. The CDR3 DNA is TGCGCCAGCAGCTTAGTCCCGGGACAGGGCGCAGAACTGTTTTTT. This translates into CASSLVPGQGAELFF.

This clonotype occurred a few times. This chain joins TRBV4-1 and TRBJ2-1; D tentatively reads TRBD1 or TRBD2 (5 bases each). Germline V CDR1 and CDR2: MGHRA, YSYEKL. Trimming took off 6 bases at V and 7 bases at J, with 7 bases between the two ends. The CDR3 contains 11 residues. The CDR3 reads CASRGVNEQFF. The CDR3 DNA sequence: TGCGCCAGCAGGGGGGTAAATGAGCAGTTCTTC.

This clonotype has only a few counts. J is TRBJ2-1 and V is TRBV12-3 or TRBV12-4, with TRBD1 matching over 7 bases. V was clipped by 6 bases and J by 12 bases; unmatched bases: 5. The CDR3 length is 11 residues. The CDR3 sequence is CASSHRGTQFF. The CDR3 DNA reads TGTGCCAGCAGCCACAGGGGTACGCAGTTCTTC.

Many counts were recorded for this clonotype. The chain recombines TRBV5-1 with TRBJ2-1, with D hard to call. Germline CDR1 reads SGHRS; CDR2 reads YFSETQ. The CDR3 consists of 13 residues. Trimming pared 1 base from V and 5 bases from J, leaving 7 bases between. Here the CDR3 reads CASSLSPDNEQFF. The CDR3 coding sequence is TGCGCCAGCAGCTTGTCCCCCGACAATGAGCAGTTCTTC.

J is TRBJ1-2 and V is TRBV20-1, with D unclear. V was cut by 6 bases and J by 6 bases, with 14 bases left in between. The CDR3 length is 12 residues. The germline gives CDR1 DFQATT, CDR2 SNEGSKA (reference sequence). The CDR3 sequence: CSATPHFDGYTF. CDR3 bases: TGCAGTGCCACTCCCCACTTCGATGGCTACACCTTC.

The CDR3 bases are TGTGCCAGCAGCCAATCTTGGGGGGAAGACATTCAGTACTTC. Protein sequence: CASSQSWGEDIQYF. V is TRBV16 and J is TRBJ2-4; a possible D gene is TRBD2 (6 bases). V gave up 0 bases and J gave up 8 bases, with 11 bases separating them. The germline CDR1 and CDR2 sequences are KGHSY and FQNENV. This CDR3 contains 14 residues.

For this clonotype: One end of the junction does not line up with germline, which may come from a read error. The rearrangement links TRBV4-3 to TRBJ2-7; D unclear. The better agreement between TRBJ2-5 and the DNA end casts doubt on the J call. The germline V gene has CDR1 LGHNA and CDR2 YSLEER. The CDR3 spans 15 residues. CDR3 nucleotide sequence: TGCGTCAGCAGCCAAGGCGGAGTAAACCAAAAGACCCAGTACTTC. Protein product: CVSSQGGVNQKTQYF.

Here the CDR3 reads CASSEGLGGASDTQYF. CDR3 coding DNA: TGCGCCAGCAGCGAGGGCCTGGGGGGGGCGTCAGATACGCAGTATTTT. The chain has TRBV5-1 and TRBJ2-3; a weak D match, TRBD2 (7 bases). Germline CDR1 reads SGHRS; CDR2 reads YFSETQ. This CDR3 is built from 16 residues. Trimming took off 4 bases at V and 4 bases at J, with 19 bases between the two ends.

The chain uses TRBV29-1 and TRBJ2-1, with 11 bases that match TRBD2. This CDR3 contains 17 residues. Germline V gene data show CDR1 as SQVTM and CDR2 as ANQGSEA. V shed 0 bases and J 4 bases; nucleotides not matched to a gene: 8. CDR3 protein: CSVEDGTSGGEYNEQFF. CDR3 in DNA: TGCAGCGTTGAAGATGGTACTAGCGGGGGTGAATACAATGAGCAGTTCTTC.

This clonotype was counted a few times. CDR3 amino acids: CASSSGSTQYF. In DNA form, the CDR3 reads TGTGCCAGCAGTTCAGGGTCGACGCAGTATTTT. This chain links TRBV7-2 with TRBJ2-3; a possible D gene is TRBD1 (5 bases). The CDR3 is 11 amino acids. V gave up 6 bases and J gave up 9 bases, with 10 bases separating them. Germline V CDR1 and CDR2: SGHTA, FQGNSA.

The rearrangement uses TRBV2 and TRBJ2-1; D not certain. The CDR3 consists of 11 residues. Per germline, CDR1 SNHLY and CDR2 FYNNEI. V was pared by 9 bases and J by 9 bases, with 12 bases between. The CDR3 coding sequence is TGTGCCAGTCTCGCTCACGGTGAGCAGTTCTTC. It is translated as CASLAHGEQFF.

CDR3 in DNA: TGTGCCAGCAGCTTGAATAGCGGGTCGTACGAGCAGTACTTC. Its translation is CASSLNSGSYEQYF. The chain links TRBV5-5 to TRBJ2-7, with 7 bases aligning to TRBD2. The CDR3 has 14 amino acids. The junction had 5 bases not matched to a gene; V was cut back by 1 base and J by 4 bases. Per the germline V gene, CDR1 is SGHKS and CDR2 is YYEKEE (reference sequence).

The chain combines TRBV7-9 with TRBJ1-1; D is ambiguous. Germline lookup yields CDR1 SEHNR and CDR2 FQNEAQ (reference sequence). The germline V and J ends were trimmed by 2 bases and 7 bases, with 17 bases remaining between them. This CDR3 spans 15 amino acids. Here the CDR3 DNA reads TGTGCCAGCAGCTTATGGGCGACCGGAACCGATGAAGCTTTCTTT. Translating gives CASSLWATGTDEAFF.

This clonotype was seen a few times. An end of the junction does not agree with germline; a read error may underlie this. V gene TRBV2 combines with J gene TRBJ1-5; perhaps TRBD1 as D (6 bases). The CDR3 covers 15 residues. Germline V gives CDR1 SNHLY, CDR2 FYNNEI. As DNA, the CDR3 is TGTACCAGCAGTGAACAGGGAGCAGGCAATCAGCCCCAGCATTTT. Residues: CTSSEQGAGNQPQHF.

The CDR3 sequence: CASNPPEADLNYGYTF. The CDR3 bases are TGTGCCAGCAACCCCCCAGAGGCAGATCTTAACTATGGCTACACCTTC. This rearrangement joins TRBV4-2 to TRBJ1-2; unclear D gene. V was pared by 7 bases and J by 1 base, with 19 bases between. This CDR3 is 16 amino acids long. The germline gives CDR1 LGHNA, CDR2 YNFKEQ.

The table lists this clonotype with a few counts. V is TRBV29-1 and J is TRBJ2-1, with 7 bases aligning to TRBD1. The CDR3 extends over 14 amino acids. CDR1 is SQVTM and CDR2 is ANQGSEA in the germline V gene. With V trimmed by 3 bases and J by 7 bases, 9 bases remained unmatched. The CDR3 coding sequence is TGCAGCGTTGATGGCACAGGGGTGAGGAATGAGCAGTTCTTC. Translated: CSVDGTGVRNEQFF.

V usage is TRBV7-9 and J usage is TRBJ2-7; a weak D match, TRBD1 (6 bases). The CDR3 is made up of 13 amino acids. CDR1 is SEHNR and CDR2 is FQNEAQ in the germline V gene (reference sequence). V was shortened by 6 bases and J by 3 bases, with 12 bases between the two germline ends. The DNA for the CDR3 is TGTGCCAGCAGACCTCAGGGGCACTACGAGCAGTACTTC. It is translated as CASRPQGHYEQYF.

The chain has TRBV12-3 or TRBV12-4 and TRBJ1-6, with D hard to call. This CDR3 has 13 residues. With 5 bases removed from V and 8 bases from J, the gap between germline ends came to 10 bases. The CDR3 sequence: CASSTLADSPLHF. The CDR3 DNA reads TGTGCCAGCAGTACCCTTGCGGATTCACCCCTCCACTTT.

The chain employs TRBV4-2 and TRBJ2-1; 13 nucleotides agree with TRBD2. Germline trimming cut 0 bases from V and 7 bases from J; bases unmatched to any gene: 12. This CDR3 spans 19 amino acids. Germline CDR1 is LGHNA and CDR2 is YNFKEQ. The CDR3 region is CASSQDWGPTSGGVNEQFF. The DNA of the CDR3 is TGTGCCAGCAGCCAAGACTGGGGGCCTACTAGCGGGGGGGTGAATGAGCAGTTCTTC.

The chain uses TRBV7-3 and TRBJ2-3; 10 positions match TRBD2. V gave up 5 bases and J gave up 6 bases; unmatched junction bases: 8. This CDR3 contains 15 residues. Germline values: CDR1 SGHTA, CDR2 FQGTGA. The CDR3 bases are TGTGCCAGCAGCGATAGCGGGGGGCCGGCGGATACGCAGTATTTT. The encoded protein is CASSDSGGPADTQYF.

This clonotype has a handful of counts. The chain uses TRBV7-9 and TRBJ2-1; D not certain. CDR3 size: 14 residues. Trimming pared 5 bases from V and 5 bases from J, leaving 13 bases between. Germline values: CDR1 SEHNR, CDR2 FQNEAQ (reference sequence). The CDR3 sequence is CASSPKLPNNEQFF. CDR3 sequence (DNA): TGTGCCAGCAGCCCTAAGCTCCCCAACAATGAGCAGTTCTTC.

The V and J genes are TRBV28 and TRBJ2-3; D may be TRBD1 (6 bases). V shed 1 base and J shed 4 bases, with 21 bases lying between them. Germline CDR1 reads MDHEN; CDR2 reads SYDVKM. CDR3 length: 18 amino acids. DNA for the CDR3: TGTGCCAGCAGTTTATTTAACAGGGAAGATAGCTTTGCAGATACGCAGTATTTT. Translated: CASSLFNREDSFADTQYF.